One and the same sample provided the 31 T cell receptor beta chains below, sequenced in a study of T cells after yellow fever vaccination. MiXCR, applied by TCRdb to the 5' RACE reads, yields one record per CDR3 protein. The profile covers about 340,000 distinct CDR3 sequences, with 3% to 4.5% appearing a single time and 24% taken by the ten largest. Sequenced here: PBMCs, sampled 5 days after the yellow fever booster vaccination. The source is a man aged 18 to 29 who received the YFV17D yellow fever vaccine.

This chain joins TRBV10-3 and TRBJ2-1; the D gene is possibly TRBD1 (6 bases). V lost 0 bases and J lost 7, with 16 bases in between. Germline V lookup: CDR1 ENHRY, CDR2 SYGVKD. This CDR3 region has 16 residues. Here the CDR3 reads CAISESSLQGGNEQFF. The CDR3 DNA is TGTGCCATCAGTGAGTCGTCGTTACAGGGTGGGAATGAGCAGTTCTTC.

Only a few counts were recorded for this clonotype. In nucleotides, the CDR3 is TGCAGTGCTAGAGCCCTGACAGGGAACTATGGCTACACCTTC. The encoded protein is CSARALTGNYGYTF. The V and J genes are TRBV20-1 and TRBJ1-2; 7 nucleotides match TRBD1. The CDR3 runs 14 residues. Trimming took 1 base from V and 2 from J; bases not matched to a gene: 4. The V gene's germline CDR1 is DFQATT and CDR2 SNEGSKA (reference sequence).

This clonotype was seen a few times. V is TRBV20-1 and J is TRBJ2-6; no clear D. CDR3 length: 14 residues. V was cut by 6 bases and J by 0 bases, with 9 bases left in between. CDR1 and CDR2 from the germline V gene are DFQATT and SNEGSKA (reference sequence). The CDR3 is CSAPWDSGANVLTF. The CDR3 nucleotides read TGCAGTGCCCCCTGGGACTCTGGGGCCAACGTCCTGACTTTC.

This clonotype was counted only a few times. The J gene is TRBJ2-2, the V gene TRBV11-2; no reliable D call. The CDR3 runs to 17 residues. Per the germline V gene, CDR1 is SGHAT and CDR2 is FQNNGV. The V end was cut by 2 bases, the J end by 4 bases, with 17 bases between. The DNA of the CDR3 is TGTGCCAGCAGCTTAACCCCCCCCGGAACGGGCACCGGGGAGCTGTTTTTT. This encodes CASSLTPPGTGTGELFF.

The chain joins TRBV6-5 to TRBJ2-7, with 7 nucleotides matching TRBD1. The germline gives CDR1 MNHEY, CDR2 SVGAGI. The V segment lost 6 bases and the J segment 7 bases; nucleotides outside the gene matches: 12. The CDR3 consists of 14 residues. As DNA, the CDR3 is TGTGCCAGCAGACTTACAGGGGCGCCGGAGGAGCAGTACTTC. Translating it yields CASRLTGAPEEQYF.

This clonotype was seen more than once but under ten times. The CDR3 DNA reads TGTGCCAGCAGTGTTCAGAACACCGGGGAGCTGTTTTTT. Encoded protein: CASSVQNTGELFF. The chain joins TRBV25-1 to TRBJ2-2; D not resolved. The CDR3 totals 13 residues. The germline V and J ends were trimmed by 4 bases and 1 base, with 4 bases remaining between them. CDR1 and CDR2 from the germline V gene are MGHDK and SYGVNS.

The V gene is TRBV12-2, the J gene TRBJ2-5; the table's D call, TRBD2, was not checked against the DNA. TRBV12-2 is designated a pseudogene. CDR3 length: 16 residues. The CDR3 coding sequence is TGTGCAAGTCGCACCTGTAGCGGGGGGAAATGTGAGACCCAGTACTTC. The encoded protein is CASRTCSGGKCETQYF.

This clonotype was seen a few times. The genes are TRBV11-3 and TRBJ2-3; 10 nucleotides match TRBD2. CDR3 size: 15 residues. Germline V lookup: CDR1 SGHNT, CDR2 YENEEA. J was trimmed by 3 bases and V by 5 bases; bases with no gene match: 5. This chain's CDR3 is CASSSGGAGTDTQYF. CDR3 sequence (DNA): TGTGCCAGCAGCAGCGGGGGGGCCGGGACAGATACGCAGTATTTT.

The chain uses TRBV14 and TRBJ2-3; D is uncertain. Germline assignment: CDR1 SGHDN and CDR2 FVKESK. Trimming removed 4 bases at V and 6 bases at J, with 14 bases between. The CDR3 consists of 14 residues. The DNA of the CDR3 is TGTGCCAGCAGCCCCACTCTGGGGTGGGATACGCAGTATTTT. Residues: CASSPTLGWDTQYF.

The chain has TRBV20-1 and TRBJ2-5; unclear D gene. Germline CDR1 reads DFQATT; CDR2 reads SNEGSKA (reference sequence). The CDR3 spans 11 residues. Trimming left V 6 bases short and J 5 bases short, with 10 bases between. For the CDR3, the DNA is TGCAGTGCCCCCGACTGGGAGACCCAGTACTTC. Translating gives CSAPDWETQYF.

This clonotype was found many times. The chain joins TRBV5-1 to TRBJ1-1, with D unclear. Germline loops: CDR1 SGHRS, CDR2 YFSETQ. The CDR3 has 12 amino acids. V was clipped by 3 bases and J by 4 bases, with 7 bases between them. CDR3 coding DNA: TGCGCCAGCAGCTCTAGAGGCACTGAAGCTTTCTTT. Translating gives CASSSRGTEAFF.

The chain recombines TRBV5-1 with TRBJ1-6; no firm D call. This CDR3 region has 14 residues. Germline V gene sequence: CDR1 SGHRS, CDR2 YFSETQ. Between the trimmed V and J ends, which lost 3 bases and 7 bases, there was a span of 11 bases. CDR3 loop: CASSSEGRNSPLHF. The CDR3 DNA sequence: TGCGCCAGCAGCTCGGAAGGCCGAAATTCACCCCTCCACTTT.

There are many counts of this clonotype. The V call is TRBV5-1, the J call TRBJ1-2; D call uncertain. V was pared by 0 bases and J by 7 bases, with 13 bases between. The CDR3 runs to 14 residues. Germline V gene sequence: CDR1 SGHRS, CDR2 YFSETQ. CDR3 in amino acids: CASSLDTEGGGYTF. CDR3 DNA sequence: TGCGCCAGCAGCTTGGACACCGAAGGAGGTGGCTACACCTTC.

The J gene is TRBJ1-6, the V gene TRBV5-1; 9 positions agree with TRBD1. Unmatched junction bases numbered 6, after V lost 3 bases and J lost 8 bases. Looked up from germline, CDR1 is SGHRS and CDR2 is YFSETQ. CDR3 length equals 15 residues. CDR3 in amino acids: CASSWTTGGDSPLHF. In DNA form, the CDR3 reads TGCGCCAGCAGCTGGACGACAGGGGGTGATTCACCCCTCCACTTT.

The table lists this clonotype with a few counts. This chain joins TRBV28 and TRBJ2-3; D is uncertain. V was trimmed by 6 bases and J by 2 bases, leaving 18 bases between them. Germline V gene sequence: CDR1 MDHEN, CDR2 SYDVKM. The CDR3 is 16 residues long. The CDR3 sequence is CASSPMPGRVTDTQYF. In nucleotides, the CDR3 is TGTGCCAGCAGCCCGATGCCTGGGCGAGTCACAGATACGCAGTATTTT.

This clonotype has a count of ten or more. The CDR3 spells CASRFPGQGGYGYTF. The CDR3 DNA reads TGTGCCAGCAGGTTTCCGGGACAGGGAGGCTATGGCTACACCTTC. The V call is TRBV6-5, the J call TRBJ1-2, with 9 nucleotides matching TRBD1. CDR1 and CDR2 (germline): MNHEY, SVGAGI. The CDR3 is 15 amino acids. Trimming took 6 bases from V and 4 from J; bases not matched to a gene: 9.

The V call is TRBV10-3, the J call TRBJ2-3; 8 nucleotides line up with TRBD2. Unmatched junction bases numbered 7, after V lost 7 bases and J lost 4 bases. Germline lookup yields CDR1 ENHRY and CDR2 SYGVKD. The CDR3 is 14 residues long. CDR3 sequence: CAINVAGRSDTQYF. The DNA for the CDR3 is TGTGCCATCAACGTAGCGGGGAGGTCAGATACGCAGTATTTT.

The rearrangement links TRBV30 to TRBJ2-3, with D possibly being TRBD2 (6 bases). Germline CDR1 reads GTSNPN; CDR2 reads SVGIG (reference sequence). The length of the CDR3 is 14 residues. Trimming left V 5 bases short and J 0 bases short, with 12 bases between. The CDR3 is CAWSFGGSTDTQYF. For the CDR3, the DNA is TGTGCCTGGTCCTTTGGGGGGAGCACAGATACGCAGTATTTT.

The DNA of the CDR3 is TGCAGTGAGAACAGGGGAAACACTGAAGCTTTCTTT. Protein sequence: CSENRGNTEAFF. The chain joins TRBV20-1 to TRBJ1-1; 7 positions agree with TRBD1. This CDR3 has 12 amino acids. Germline CDR1 reads DFQATT; CDR2 reads SNEGSKA (reference sequence). The ends lost 7 bases at V and 2 bases at J; junction bases unmatched: 4.

This clonotype turned up a few times. The chain couples TRBV6-5 to TRBJ2-5, with 8 bases lining up with TRBD1. In germline, CDR1 is MNHEY, CDR2 SVGAGI. CDR3 length equals 15 residues. Unmatched junction bases numbered 9, after V lost 6 bases and J lost 3 bases. The chain's CDR3 is CASSPYRQGKETQYF. The CDR3 DNA reads TGTGCCAGCAGCCCTTACCGACAGGGGAAAGAGACCCAGTACTTC.

This clonotype was recorded many times. This chain links TRBV11-2 with TRBJ2-3, with no clear D. The CDR3 length is 13 residues. V was cut by 4 bases and J by 8 bases, with 13 bases left in between. Germline V gives CDR1 SGHAT, CDR2 FQNNGV. In DNA form, the CDR3 reads TGTGCCAGCAGCTCCCCTCGCTCAGTTACGCAGTATTTT. It specifies CASSSPRSVTQYF.

This clonotype came up a few times. The V call is TRBV7-2, the J call TRBJ2-2; D may be TRBD1 (6 bases). The CDR3 length is 15 residues. Germline CDR1 reads SGHTA; CDR2 reads FQGNSA. The V gene lost 1 base and the J gene lost 6 bases, with 12 bases spanning the gap. The CDR3 region has the DNA TGTGCCAGCAGCTTAGTACAGGGCATCTCCGGGGAGCTGTTTTTT. It specifies CASSLVQGISGELFF.

The genes are TRBV21-1 and TRBJ1-5; TRBD1, the table's D call, was not compared with the DNA. TRBV21-1 is marked as a pseudogene. The CDR3 sequence is 14 residues long. The CDR3 DNA follows: TGTGCCACCCCCCCCTATGTACAGGATCAGCCCCAGCATTTT. It yields the protein CATPPYVQDQPQHF.

This rearrangement joins TRBV20-1 to TRBJ2-1; 12 nucleotides match TRBD1. From germline, CDR1 is DFQATT and CDR2 SNEGSKA (reference sequence). CDR3 length: 16 amino acids. After removal of 3 bases from V and 1 base from J, the junction contained 4 bases not matched to a gene. The CDR3 region is CSARSGQGASYNEQFF. As DNA, the CDR3 is TGCAGTGCTAGGTCGGGACAGGGGGCGTCCTACAATGAGCAGTTCTTC.

This clonotype was detected only a few times. V usage is TRBV5-1 and J usage is TRBJ2-7, with D possibly TRBD1 on 7 matching bases. The germline CDR1 and CDR2 sequences are SGHRS and YFSETQ. Trimming took 4 bases from V and 3 from J, leaving 14 bases between them. CDR3 length: 14 residues. CDR3 sequence (DNA): TGCGCCAGCAGCCGGACAGGAGGGAGCTACGAGCAGTACGTC. Residues: CASSRTGGSYEQYV.

Ten or more counts support this clonotype. V gene TRBV4-2 combines with J gene TRBJ2-3; 14 nucleotides agree with TRBD2. The CDR3 covers 19 residues. Germline V CDR1 and CDR2: LGHNA, YNFKEQ. The junction had 8 bases not matched to a gene; V was cut back by 0 bases and J by 3 bases. For the CDR3, the DNA is TGTGCCAGCAGCCAAGATCTCAGACTAGCGGGGGGGACGACAGATACGCAGTATTTT. This translates into CASSQDLRLAGGTTDTQYF.

A few counts support this clonotype. The chain recombines TRBV21-1 with TRBJ2-7; the table's D gene call, TRBD1, was not cross checked with the DNA. TRBV21-1 is a pseudogene. The CDR3 loop spans 13 amino acids. In nucleotides, the CDR3 is TGTGCCAGCAGCAAAGTACAGGGAGACGAGCAGTACTTC. Translating gives CASSKVQGDEQYF.

This clonotype was seen ten or more times. The rearrangement joins TRBV15 to TRBJ2-1; 9 bases fit TRBD1. The J segment lost 0 bases and the V segment lost 5 bases, leaving 8 bases of the junction unmatched. This CDR3 has 17 amino acids. The V gene's germline CDR1 is LNHNV and CDR2 YYDKDF (reference sequence). For the CDR3, the DNA is TGTGCCACCAGCTCCAAGGGGGGACAGGGCTCCTACAATGAGCAGTTCTTC. This gives the protein CATSSKGGQGSYNEQFF.

The gene calls are TRBV6-5 and TRBJ2-7; 8 bases align to TRBD1. V lost 2 bases, J lost 0 bases, and 6 bases stayed unmatched. CDR3 length: 16 residues. Per the germline V gene, CDR1 is MNHEY and CDR2 is SVGAGI. The DNA for the CDR3 is TGTGCCAGCAGTTACCGGACAGGGCACCGCTCCTACGAGCAGTACTTC. It encodes CASSYRTGHRSYEQYF.

The chain couples TRBV9 to TRBJ1-3; D call uncertain. Germline CDR1 reads SGDLS; CDR2 reads YYNGEE. Trimming pared 2 bases from V and 4 bases from J, leaving 10 bases between. The CDR3 sequence is 14 residues long. The CDR3 region has the DNA TGTGCCAGCAGCGTCTTCGGGCTCGGAAACACCATATATTTT. This codes for CASSVFGLGNTIYF.

This clonotype was seen more than once but under ten times. The V gene is TRBV4-2, the J gene TRBJ2-3, with D perhaps TRBD1 (6 bases). Deletions cut 3 bases from V and 5 bases from J, with 12 bases between. The CDR3 is 14 amino acids. CDR1 is LGHNA and CDR2 is YNFKEQ in the germline V gene. CDR3 bases: TGTGCCAGCAGCCACGAGCACAGGGAAGATACGCAGTATTTT. Translated: CASSHEHREDTQYF.